This entry lists 10 T cell receptor beta chains sequenced from one sample in a study of shared clonotypes between healthy human individuals. Assay: immunoSEQ multiplex PCR; the TCRdb copy retains only in-frame clones and omits some. The table records about 680,000 clones, 92% of them present only once. Naive CD8 cells comprised CD45RO-negative, CCR7-positively selected cells, excluding terminally differentiated effector memory CD45RA+ cells. Source material: naive CD8+ T cells sorted from blood. Receptors originate from a man aged 25 to 45 in good health.

This chain connects TRBV5-5 to TRBJ2-7; the D gene is possibly TRBD2 (7 bases). Trimming pared 0 bases from V and 0 bases from J, leaving 19 bases between. The CDR3 consists of 18 residues. Germline values: CDR1 SGHKS, CDR2 YYEKEE (reference sequence). The CDR3, as DNA: TGTGCCAGCAGCTTGGTTGGTTCGGGGGCGGGAGTCTCCTACGAGCAGTACTTC. Translating gives CASSLVGSGAGVSYEQYF.

Only one count was recorded for this clone. The chain carries TRBV29-1 and TRBJ2-1; perhaps TRBD1 as D (6 bases). V shed 5 bases and J shed 4 bases, with 21 bases lying between them. Germline CDR1 reads SQVTM; CDR2 reads ANQGSEA. CDR3 length: 16 amino acids. The CDR3 protein is CSVPFDVQGQYNEQFF. The CDR3, as DNA: TGCAGCGTTCCGTTTGATGTGCAGGGACAATACAATGAGCAGTTCTTC.

The chain links TRBV7-8 to TRBJ2-6, with a possible D match to TRBD1 (6 bases). Trimming stripped 0 bases from V and 0 bases from J, with 12 bases between. Germline lookup yields CDR1 SGHVS and CDR2 FQNEAQ. The CDR3 sequence is 18 residues long. For the CDR3, the DNA is TGTGCCAGCAGCTTAGCTGATACAGGGAACTCTGGGGCCAACGTCCTGACTTTC. Translated, it gives CASSLADTGNSGANVLTF. Full variable domain (outside the CDR3, taken from reference TRBV7-8 and TRBJ2-6): GAGVSQSPRYKVAKRGQDVALRCDPISGHVSLFWYQQALGQGPEFLTYFQNEAQLDKSGLPSDRFFAERPEGSVSTLKIQRTQQEDSAVYLCASSLADTGNSGANVLTFGAGSRLTVL.

This clone was picked up a small number of times. The genes are TRBV7-6 and TRBJ2-1, with no clear D. This CDR3 comprises 12 residues. V was clipped by 2 bases and J by 13 bases, with 12 bases between them. The germline CDR1 and CDR2 sequences are SGHVS and FNYEAQ. CDR3 loop: CASSLKRGTQFF. As DNA, the CDR3 is TGTGCCAGCAGCTTAAAACGAGGCACCCAGTTCTTC.

The CDR3 loop is CSVRKGPQYTEAFF. In DNA, the CDR3 is TGCAGCGTTCGCAAAGGACCGCAGTACACTGAAGCTTTCTTT. This chain uses TRBV29-1 with TRBJ1-1, with D hard to call. The CDR3 has 14 residues. Germline CDR1 is SQVTM and CDR2 is ANQGSEA. The germline V and J ends were trimmed by 5 bases and 3 bases, with 16 bases remaining between them.

The chain links TRBV11-2 to TRBJ2-7, with 12 bases fitting TRBD2. CDR1 is SGHAT, CDR2 FQNNGV, per germline. This CDR3 comprises 12 residues. Trimming cost V 5 bases and J 13 bases; bases outside gene matches: 6. This CDR3 reads CASSGGTSGPYF. The CDR3 DNA follows: TGTGCCAGCAGCGGCGGGACTAGCGGGCCTTACTTC.

The chain combines TRBV13 with TRBJ2-7; the match to TRBD2 covers 14 bases. V shed 5 bases, J shed 4 bases, and the junction held 4 bases outside the gene matches. The CDR3 is 15 amino acids. Germline CDR1 is PRHDT and CDR2 is FYEKMQ (reference sequence). CDR3 sequence: CASSPRTSGRYEQYF. The CDR3 coding sequence is TGTGCCAGCAGCCCCCGGACTAGCGGGAGGTACGAGCAGTACTTC.

This chain links TRBV4-1 with TRBJ2-5; perhaps TRBD1 as D (5 bases). Per germline, CDR1 MGHRA and CDR2 YSYEKL. The CDR3 totals 16 residues. V dropped 1 base and J dropped 5 bases, with 17 bases sitting between them. CDR3 region: CASSQALLSSGETQYF. CDR3 DNA sequence: TGCGCCAGCAGCCAAGCCCTTCTTAGTTCAGGGGAGACCCAGTACTTC.

The chain combines TRBV10-3 with TRBJ2-2; 9 bases are a match to TRBD2. The length of the CDR3 is 19 residues. CDR1 is ENHRY, CDR2 SYGVKD, per germline. Trimming cost V 3 bases and J 4 bases; bases outside gene matches: 15. CDR3 protein: CAISDPPALAGPGTGELFF. The CDR3 DNA reads as TGTGCCATCAGTGACCCCCCCGCCCTAGCGGGACCAGGCACCGGGGAGCTGTTTTTT.

V gene TRBV9 combines with J gene TRBJ2-7; D assignment may be TRBD1 or TRBD2 (5 bases each). The germline V and J ends were trimmed by 2 bases and 6 bases, with 15 bases remaining between them. The CDR3 sequence is 14 residues long. Germline CDR1 is SGDLS and CDR2 is YYNGEE. CDR3 residues: CASSVGTATSEQYF. CDR3 DNA sequence: TGTGCCAGCAGCGTGGGGACGGCAACCTCCGAGCAGTACTTC.